This is a list of T cell receptor beta chains from one sample in a study of cytomegalovirus exposure and HLA in healthy donors. Assay used: immunoSEQ multiplex PCR; TCRdb lists only in-frame clones, some missing. The table records some 130,000 clones, over 75% of them present only once. The sequencing sample was made of PBMCs. Source of these receptors: a male donor in good health and CMV-seropositive. The conserved cysteine and the conserved F or W are not part of the CDR3 here. D genes are given only for firm matches. Expanded clones are given a class, and other clones once, few, many or no size at all.

v_gene: TRBV6-4
abundance: .
len: 13
j_gene: TRBJ2-2
d_gene: TRBD2
CDR3aa: ASSELAGVTGELF

v_gene: TRBV27
abundance: .
len: 16
j_gene: TRBJ1-5
d_gene: .
CDR3aa: ASSLYGAGAGQIQPQH

v_gene: TRBV9
abundance: .
len: 12
j_gene: TRBJ2-7
d_gene: TRBD1
CDR3aa: ASSPRDRGYEQY

v_gene: TRBV6-1
abundance: few
len: 15
j_gene: TRBJ2-7
d_gene: TRBD2
CDR3aa: ASSEGGLAGEYYEQY

v_gene: TRBV7-9
abundance: .
len: 12
j_gene: TRBJ1-1
d_gene: .
CDR3aa: ASSLARRGTEAF

v_gene: TRBV5-4
abundance: .
len: 11
j_gene: TRBJ1-2
d_gene: .
CDR3aa: ASSLAANYGYT

v_gene: TRBV7-2
abundance: .
len: 13
j_gene: TRBJ2-7
d_gene: TRBD2
CDR3aa: ASSLSGLAGVEQY

v_gene: TRBV5-5
abundance: few
len: 11
j_gene: TRBJ2-7
d_gene: .
CDR3aa: ASSLEGAYEQY

v_gene: TRBV14
abundance: .
len: 14
j_gene: TRBJ1-1
d_gene: .
CDR3aa: ASSQDWGTMNTEAF

v_gene: TRBV2
abundance: .
len: 12
j_gene: TRBJ2-7
d_gene: TRBD2
CDR3aa: ASTIAGGRHEQY

v_gene: TRBV18
abundance: .
len: 12
j_gene: TRBJ2-7
d_gene: TRBD1
CDR3aa: ASSGRTGTYEQY

v_gene: TRBV28
abundance: .
len: 13
j_gene: TRBJ2-1
d_gene: TRBD2
CDR3aa: ASSETSGKYNEQF

v_gene: TRBV19
abundance: once
len: 14
j_gene: TRBJ2-6
d_gene: .
CDR3aa: ASSIGLGSGANVLT

v_gene: TRBV27
abundance: .
len: 12
j_gene: .
d_gene: TRBD1
CDR3aa: ASSLRDRLYEQY

v_gene: TRBV14
abundance: .
len: 15
j_gene: TRBJ2-2
d_gene: TRBD2
CDR3aa: ASSQGISGSRTGELF

v_gene: TRBV7-6
abundance: few
len: 12
j_gene: TRBJ2-7
d_gene: .
CDR3aa: ASSLDYSSYEQY

v_gene: TRBV7-9
abundance: few
len: 12
j_gene: TRBJ2-5
d_gene: .
CDR3aa: ASSLVGGPETQY

v_gene: TRBV7-3
abundance: .
len: 13
j_gene: TRBJ2-5
d_gene: TRBD2
CDR3aa: ASSLSGRGKETQY

v_gene: TRBV4-1
abundance: .
len: 14
j_gene: .
d_gene: TRBD2
CDR3aa: ASSQFSGSGPYEQY

v_gene: TRBV29-1
abundance: .
len: 11
j_gene: TRBJ2-1
d_gene: .
CDR3aa: SVDRGGPDEQF

v_gene: TRBV5-3
abundance: .
len: 12
j_gene: TRBJ2-5
d_gene: .
CDR3aa: ARSLAQGQETQY

v_gene: TRBV7-2
abundance: .
len: 13
j_gene: TRBJ1-1
d_gene: .
CDR3aa: ASSAGDSRYTEAF

v_gene: TRBV7-2
abundance: .
len: 13
j_gene: TRBJ2-7
d_gene: TRBD1
CDR3aa: ASSLQGAVVHEQY

v_gene: TRBV28
abundance: .
len: 14
j_gene: TRBJ1-3
d_gene: TRBD1
CDR3aa: ASSSTGGNGRHTIY

v_gene: TRBV7-9
abundance: once
len: 12
j_gene: TRBJ2-7
d_gene: .
CDR3aa: ASSFDSGSYEQY

v_gene: TRBV14
abundance: .
len: 11
j_gene: TRBJ2-1
d_gene: .
CDR3aa: ASSPGNYNEQF

v_gene: TRBV6-1
abundance: .
len: 13
j_gene: TRBJ1-4
d_gene: .
CDR3aa: ASSEGIQGYEKLF

v_gene: TRBV10-3
abundance: .
len: 12
j_gene: TRBJ2-3
d_gene: .
CDR3aa: AISPRGSTDTQY

v_gene: TRBV21-1
abundance: .
len: 12
j_gene: TRBJ2-1
d_gene: .
CDR3aa: AMFFSGSLYEQF

v_gene: TRBV29-1
abundance: few
len: 13
j_gene: TRBJ2-1
d_gene: TRBD2
CDR3aa: SVETGLAGADEQF

v_gene: TRBV7-3
abundance: few
len: 11
j_gene: TRBJ2-5
d_gene: .
CDR3aa: ASSLGAQETQY

v_gene: TRBV28
abundance: .
len: 15
j_gene: TRBJ2-1
d_gene: TRBD2
CDR3aa: ASSLYFSGGARHEQF

v_gene: TRBV19
abundance: .
len: 14
j_gene: TRBJ2-7
d_gene: TRBD1
CDR3aa: ASSLTPGTGGYEQY

v_gene: TRBV29-1
abundance: .
len: 10
j_gene: TRBJ2-5
d_gene: .
CDR3aa: SVERGFETQY

v_gene: TRBV6-1
abundance: .
len: 10
j_gene: TRBJ2-7
d_gene: .
CDR3aa: ASTSRGSEQY

v_gene: TRBV11-2
abundance: .
len: 12
j_gene: TRBJ2-5
d_gene: .
CDR3aa: ASSFRSGRETQY

v_gene: TRBV12-2
abundance: .
len: 16
j_gene: TRBJ2-3
d_gene: .
CDR3aa: ARRLAGGTSPGTDTQY

v_gene: TRBV18
abundance: .
len: 12
j_gene: TRBJ2-5
d_gene: .
CDR3aa: ASSPSGTKETQY

v_gene: TRBV6-1
abundance: .
len: 12
j_gene: TRBJ2-7
d_gene: .
CDR3aa: ASSEYQGSYEQY

v_gene: TRBV9
abundance: .
len: 11
j_gene: TRBJ1-5
d_gene: .
CDR3aa: ASYPSGDQPQH

v_gene: TRBV23-1
abundance: .
len: 16
j_gene: TRBJ1-2
d_gene: TRBD1
CDR3aa: ASSQNLDRGRSNYGYT

v_gene: TRBV7-2
abundance: .
len: 12
j_gene: TRBJ2-3
d_gene: .
CDR3aa: ASSLGGGGDTQY

v_gene: TRBV5-1
abundance: .
len: 13
j_gene: TRBJ2-2
d_gene: .
CDR3aa: ASIPAPSPTGELF

v_gene: TRBV28
abundance: .
len: 14
j_gene: TRBJ1-1
d_gene: TRBD1
CDR3aa: ASINRQGAGYTEAF

v_gene: TRBV6-5
abundance: .
len: 12
j_gene: TRBJ2-2
d_gene: .
CDR3aa: ASRHRSHTGELF

v_gene: TRBV30
abundance: .
len: 15
j_gene: TRBJ1-5
d_gene: .
CDR3aa: AWSVPLTGGWNQPQH

v_gene: TRBV19
abundance: few
len: 11
j_gene: TRBJ2-5
d_gene: TRBD2
CDR3aa: ASSLAPGETQY

v_gene: TRBV5-1
abundance: few
len: 13
j_gene: TRBJ2-5
d_gene: .
CDR3aa: ASSSTTGWQETQY

v_gene: TRBV19
abundance: .
len: 11
j_gene: TRBJ2-5
d_gene: .
CDR3aa: ASSIDGEETQY

v_gene: TRBV7-2
abundance: .
len: 13
j_gene: TRBJ1-2
d_gene: .
CDR3aa: ASSPKTVGFYGYT